These T cell receptor beta chains were read from a single sample in a study of blood T cells in healthy people across ages. In TCRdb, the 5' RACE reads were re-called with MiXCR into one record per CDR3 protein. This table holds hundreds of thousands of distinct CDR3 sequences, more than 40% found once. Sequenced sample: blood. The receptor source for this set is an older woman in good health. The CDR3 runs from the conserved cysteine through the conserved F or W. A D gene is named only where the DNA matches it firmly. Some rows mark clone size as missing; the rest say once, few, many or name a class of expanded clone.

V gene	D gene	clone size	CDR3 length	J gene	CDR3 protein	CDR3 DNA
TRBV6-2/TRBV6-3	TRBD2	once	13	TRBJ2-7	CASSNGGAYEQYF	TGTGCCAGCAGCAACGGGGGGGCCTACGAGCAGTACTTC
TRBV29-1	TRBD2	-	15	TRBJ2-1	CSVATSGASYNEQFF	TGCAGCGTTGCGACTAGCGGTGCCTCCTACAATGAGCAGTTCTTC
TRBV20-1	TRBD1	-	14	TRBJ2-7	CSARGTGFTYEQYF	TGCAGTGCTAGAGGGACAGGGTTCACCTACGAGCAGTACTTC
TRBV7-3	-	-	14	TRBJ2-2	CVSREAGNTGELFF	TGTGTCAGCAGAGAAGCGGGGAACACCGGGGAGCTGTTTTTT
TRBV30	-	-	13	TRBJ2-7	CAWSVQPGDEQYF	TGTGCCTGGAGTGTACAACCGGGGGACGAGCAGTACTTC
TRBV24-1	-	once	16	TRBJ2-1	CATSETSGLGTNEQFF	TGTGCCACCAGTGAAACCAGTGGATTGGGGACGAATGAGCAGTTCTTC
TRBV29-1	-	many	14	TRBJ2-3	CSVETGGIADTQYF	TGCAGCGTTGAAACTGGGGGTATCGCGGATACGCAGTATTTT
TRBV20-1	-	-	15	TRBJ2-4	CSAPQIGLDKNIQYF	TGCAGTGCTCCCCAAATAGGGTTAGACAAAAACATCCAGTACTTC
TRBV27	-	few	13	TRBJ1-2	CASSFSTGTNYTF	TGTGCCAGCAGTTTTTCAACAGGGACCAACTACACCTTC
TRBV5-1	TRBD2	few	15	TRBJ2-1	CASRSGTSGYNEQFF	TGCGCCAGCAGGTCCGGGACTAGCGGTTACAATGAGCAGTTCTTC
TRBV28	-	-	15	TRBJ2-5	CASRVTSSVVETQYF	TGTGCCAGCAGAGTGACTAGTTCCGTGGTAGAGACCCAGTACTTC
TRBV28	-	few	11	TRBJ2-1	CASTYLNEQFF	TGTGCCAGCACGTACCTTAATGAGCAGTTCTTC
TRBV7-6	-	-	12	TRBJ2-1	CASSPWSNEQFF	TGTGCCAGCAGCCCCTGGTCTAATGAGCAGTTCTTC
TRBV14	-	-	13	TRBJ2-5	CASSRLQWETQYF	TGTGCCAGCAGCCGATTACAGTGGGAGACCCAGTACTTC
TRBV3-1	-	-	14	TRBJ1-2	CASSQKPGGGGYTF	TGTGCCAGCAGCCAAAAGCCAGGTGGGGGTGGCTACACCTTC
TRBV7-2	-	once	13	TRBJ2-4	CASSLDGTYGQYF	TGTGCCAGCAGCTTAGACGGGACATACGGGCAGTACTTC
TRBV29-1	TRBD2	few	15	TRBJ2-1	CSVRLAGGGYNEQFF	TGCAGCGTTCGACTAGCGGGAGGGGGTTACAATGAGCAGTTCTTC
TRBV19	TRBD2	-	14	TRBJ2-3	CASSIGGSGNTQYF	TGTGCCAGTAGTATTGGCGGGAGCGGAAATACGCAGTATTTT
TRBV28	-	few	13	TRBJ2-7	CASSPGKTYEQYF	TGTGCCAGCAGCCCTGGGAAAACCTACGAGCAGTACTTC
TRBV30	-	-	12	TRBJ1-4	CAWTRSGEKLFF	TGTGCCTGGACCAGGAGTGGGGAAAAACTGTTTTTT
TRBV28	TRBD1	-	14	TRBJ2-4	CASSLGGRGNIQYF	TGTGCCAGCAGCTTAGGGGGCCGCGGAAACATTCAGTACTTC
TRBV29-1	-	many	14	TRBJ2-5	CSVVDSPRGETQYF	TGCAGCGTTGTGGACAGTCCACGGGGGGAGACCCAGTACTTC
TRBV7-2	-	few	13	TRBJ1-2	CASSLFGIGGYTF	TGTGCCAGCAGCTTGTTCGGGATAGGTGGCTACACCTTC
TRBV24-1	-	-	14	TRBJ2-7	CATSDSGIGYEQYF	TGTGCCACCAGTGACTCAGGGATCGGGTACGAGCAGTACTTC